A selection of T cell receptor beta chains follows, all from one sample in a study of OX40 agonist ivuxolimab in advanced cancers. Only in-frame clones appear in the TCRdb table, and some are missing; sequencing was by immunoSEQ multiplex PCR. In the table there are under 25,000 clones, about 75% of which are singletons. The sequencing used CD4+ or CD8+ T cells sorted from blood, collected in a trial of the OX40 agonist ivuxolimab. All receptors derive from an adult with an advanced solid tumor such as melanoma, head and neck, liver or kidney cancer. The CDR3 runs from the conserved cysteine through the conserved F or W. Fields, in order: D gene, J gene, V gene, clone size, CDR3 protein, CDR3 DNA. D genes are given only for firm matches. Size values are once, few and many counts, or a class for expanded clones, and some rows have none.

>TRBD1|TRBJ2-7|TRBV28|few
CASKETGYEQYF
TGTGCCAGCAAGGAGACAGGGTACGAGCAGTACTTC
>.|TRBJ2-1|TRBV19|medium-sized
CASSISLGAEQFF
TGTGCCAGTAGTATAAGTCTGGGAGCTGAGCAGTTCTTC
>.|TRBJ2-7|TRBV4-1|few
CASSQEASRTYEQYF
TGCGCCAGCAGCCAAGAAGCCTCAAGAACCTACGAGCAGTACTTC
>.|TRBJ1-4|TRBV19|.
CASSIASNEKLFF
TGTGCCAGTAGTATAGCGTCTAATGAAAAACTGTTTTTT
>.|TRBJ1-1|TRBV7-2|.
CASSSLTRPGAEAFF
TGTGCCAGCAGCTCACTAACACGACCGGGGGCTGAAGCTTTCTTT
>TRBD1|TRBJ1-1|TRBV7-3|.
CASSLARGLNTEAFF
TGTGCCAGCAGCTTAGCCAGGGGGCTGAACACTGAAGCTTTCTTT
>.|TRBJ1-2|TRBV7-8|few
CASSSDYGYTF
TGTGCCAGCAGCTCGGACTATGGCTACACCTTC
>TRBD2|TRBJ2-3|TRBV29-1|.
CSVDTAGREGWDTQYF
TGCAGCGTTGATACCGCGGGGCGGGAGGGCTGGGATACGCAGTATTTT
>.|TRBJ1-2|TRBV18|.
CASSPYQDLYGYTF
TGTGCCAGCTCTCCTTACCAGGACCTCTATGGCTACACCTTC
>.|TRBJ2-5|TRBV7-6|once
CASSLFAGAPQTETQYF
TGTGCCAGCAGCTTATTTGCGGGGGCGCCCCAGACGGAGACCCAGTACTTC
>.|TRBJ2-7|TRBV2|.
CASSENPGSSYEQYF
TGTGCCAGCAGTGAAAATCCAGGGAGCTCCTACGAGCAGTACTTC
>.|TRBJ2-1|TRBV7-9|.
CASSFTGGVSYNEQFF
TGTGCCAGCAGCTTTACAGGCGGGGTCTCCTACAATGAGCAGTTCTTC
>.|TRBJ2-1|TRBV4-1|.
CASSQEGSSGYNEQFF
TGCGCCAGCAGCCAAGAGGGGAGTAGCGGTTACAATGAGCAGTTCTTC
>.|TRBJ2-7|TRBV7-2|.
CASSTPDTSYEQYF
TGTGCCAGCAGCACCCCGGACACATCCTATGAGCAGTACTTC
>TRBD2|TRBJ2-7|TRBV4-3|once
CARRGTSGRLYEQYF
TGCGCCAGACGCGGGACTAGCGGGAGGTTATACGAGCAGTACTTC
>.|TRBJ1-5|TRBV13|.
CASSLGPMGNQPQHF
TGTGCCAGCAGCTTAGGGCCGATGGGGAATCAGCCCCAGCATTTT
>TRBD2|TRBJ2-1|TRBV28|.
CASSGTNYNEQFF
TGTGCCAGCAGTGGGACTAATTACAATGAGCAGTTCTTC
>TRBD1|TRBJ1-5|TRBV28|few
CASSPSDRLSNQPQHF
TGTGCCAGCAGTCCCTCGGACAGGTTAAGCAATCAGCCCCAGCATTTT
>.|TRBJ1-5|TRBV2|.
CASAGPNQPQHF
TGTGCCAGCGCAGGGCCCAATCAGCCCCAGCATTTT
>.|TRBJ1-4|TRBV10-1|.
CASSEGQGSNEKLFF
TGCGCCAGCAGTGAAGGTCAGGGATCTAATGAAAAACTGTTTTTT
>.|TRBJ1-3|TRBV27|few
CASSPHSGSGNTIYF
TGTGCCAGCAGTCCCCATTCGGGCTCTGGAAACACCATATATTTT
>TRBD2|TRBJ2-3|TRBV4-3|.
CASSQGYEREKTDTQYF
TGCGCCAGCAGCCAAGGTTACGAGCGGGAGAAGACAGATACGCAGTATTTT
>.|TRBJ2-7|TRBV6-6|.
CASSYSREQYF
TGTGCCAGCAGTTACTCTAGGGAGCAGTACTTC
>TRBD1|TRBJ2-6|TRBV10-3|.
CATDRGRTGANVLTF
TGTGCCACCGACAGGGGGCGAACTGGGGCCAACGTCCTGACTTTC
>.|TRBJ2-5|TRBV7-9|.
CASSLQAQETQYF
TGTGCCAGCAGCTTACAGGCCCAAGAGACCCAGTACTTC
>.|TRBJ1-1|TRBV5-1|few
CASSEDRNTEAFF
TGCGCCAGCAGCGAGGACAGGAACACTGAAGCTTTCTTT
>TRBD2|TRBJ2-2|TRBV14|.
CASSQDGLAGYTGELFF
TGTGCCAGCAGCCAAGACGGTCTAGCGGGATACACCGGGGAGCTGTTTTTT
>TRBD2|TRBJ2-1|TRBV5-4|.
CASSRSGGGDNEQFF
TGTGCCAGCAGCCGATCGGGCGGGGGGGACAATGAGCAGTTCTTC
>.|TRBJ2-2|TRBV12-2|.
CASRRPTGNTGELFF
TGTGCAAGTCGCCGCCCCACAGGGAACACCGGGGAGCTGTTTTTT
>.|TRBJ1-1|TRBV5-1|large
CASSLGRYTEAFF
TGCGCCAGCAGCCTGGGACGTTACACTGAAGCTTTCTTT
>.|TRBJ2-3|TRBV2|.
CASSIGSDTQYF
TGTGCCAGCAGCATTGGGTCCGATACGCAGTATTTT
>.|TRBJ1-2|TRBV9|.
CASSVGQGYYGYTF
TGTGCCAGCAGCGTAGGTCAGGGGTACTATGGCTACACCTTC
>TRBD2|TRBJ2-1|TRBV29-1|.
CSVGALAGGFLEQFF
TGCAGCGTGGGAGCTTTAGCGGGAGGGTTCTTAGAGCAGTTCTTC
>.|TRBJ2-1|TRBV9|.
CASSVADNPYNEQFF
TGTGCCAGCAGCGTAGCGGACAACCCCTACAATGAGCAGTTCTTC
>TRBD2|TRBJ2-1|TRBV6-5|few
CASSYSTSGHNEQFF
TGTGCCAGCAGTTACTCGACTAGCGGGCACAATGAGCAGTTCTTC
>.|TRBJ2-1|TRBV7-6|.
CASSLEGLSYNEQFF
TGTGCCAGCAGCTTAGAGGGGTTATCCTACAATGAGCAGTTCTTC
>.|TRBJ2-4|TRBV29-1|.
CSGLLRGGAGMKYIQYF
TGCAGCGGCCTCCTGAGGGGGGGGGCAGGGATGAAGTACATTCAGTACTTC
>TRBD2|TRBJ2-3|TRBV28|.
CASSSGAGPSTDTQYF
TGTGCCAGCAGTAGCGGGGCGGGTCCTAGCACAGATACGCAGTATTTT
>.|TRBJ1-4|TRBV2|.
CASSPQTEKLFF
TGTGCCAGCAGTCCTCAAACGGAAAAACTGTTTTTT
>.|TRBJ2-7|TRBV4-3|.
CASSPTSDHSYEQYF
TGCGCCAGCAGCCCCACCTCAGACCATTCCTACGAGCAGTACTTC
>.|TRBJ1-2|TRBV7-9|.
CASSSDQALVFF
TGTGCCAGCAGCTCCGACCAGGCTCTAGTCTTCTTC
>TRBD2|TRBJ2-2|TRBV7-9|.
CASSPTSGGDTGELFF
TGTGCCAGCAGCCCGACTAGCGGGGGGGATACCGGGGAGCTGTTTTTT
>TRBD1|TRBJ2-7|TRBV9|.
CASSVDRGTSYEQYF
TGTGCCAGCAGCGTAGACAGGGGGACATCCTACGAGCAGTACTTC
>.|TRBJ1-5|TRBV9|.
CASSAEGVSNQPQHF
TGTGCCAGCAGCGCTGAGGGGGTGAGCAATCAGCCCCAGCATTTT
>TRBD1|TRBJ2-1|TRBV6-5|few
CASSTGTGTYNEQFF
TGTGCCAGCAGCACCGGGACAGGGACCTACAATGAGCAGTTCTTC
>TRBD1|TRBJ2-2|TRBV9|.
CASSLRDRPTNTGELFF
TGTGCCAGCAGCCTCCGGGACAGGCCAACGAACACCGGGGAGCTGTTTTTT
>TRBD1|TRBJ2-1|TRBV28|.
CASSSQGSGEQFF
TGTGCCAGCAGTTCACAGGGGTCGGGTGAGCAGTTCTTC